The 27 T cell receptor beta chains below come from one sample, sequenced in a study of blood T cells in healthy people across ages. For the second PCR, which ran for about 6 to 11 cycles, a sample-barcoded 5' primer and a J-beta primer mix were used. TCRdb reprocessed the 5' RACE reads via MiXCR and lists one record per CDR3 protein. The sample comprises about 1.4 million distinct CDR3 sequences, 55% to 75% of which are singletons, and approximately 7% rests with the top ten. The sequenced sample consisted of blood. The source is a man between 18 and 35 years old in good health.

The V and J genes are TRBV3-1 and TRBJ2-1, with 13 nucleotides matching TRBD2. There are 15 residues in the CDR3. In germline, CDR1 is LGHDT, CDR2 YNNKEL (reference sequence). Trimming at V came to 6 bases and at J to 6 bases, leaving 5 bases not matched to a gene. CDR3 DNA sequence: TGTGCCAGCAGACTAGCGGGAGGGCCGGGCAATGAGCAGTTCTTC. Translating gives CASRLAGGPGNEQFF.

This clonotype has just a few counts. The chain recombines TRBV20-1 with TRBJ2-5; 9 nucleotides match TRBD2. This CDR3 has 14 residues. Germline CDR1 DFQATT, CDR2 SNEGSKA (reference sequence). After removal of 6 bases from V and 5 bases from J, the junction contained 10 bases not matched to a gene. The DNA for the CDR3 is TGCAGTGCCCCCCAGCGGGGGGCATGGGAGACCCAGTACTTC. The encoded protein is CSAPQRGAWETQYF.

This clonotype turned up a few times. V usage is TRBV4-1 and J usage is TRBJ2-4, with D perhaps matching TRBD2 (5 bases). The end of the DNA fits TRBJ2-7 better, so the J call may be wrong. Germline loops: CDR1 MGHRA, CDR2 YSYEKL. The CDR3 runs to 14 residues. CDR3 DNA: TGCGCCAGCAGCCAAGGATCTAGCATTTACGAGCAGTACTTC. As protein: CASSQGSSIYEQYF.

The chain links TRBV10-3 to TRBJ2-3; D is uncertain. Germline values: CDR1 ENHRY, CDR2 SYGVKD. There are 13 residues in the CDR3. V shed 5 bases and J shed 5 bases, with 11 bases lying between them. CDR3 amino acids: CAISPGPKDTQYF. In DNA, the CDR3 is TGTGCCATCAGTCCTGGACCCAAAGATACGCAGTATTTT.

V usage is TRBV15 and J usage is TRBJ1-2; tentatively, D is TRBD1 (5 bases). The germline V and J ends were trimmed by 0 bases and 3 bases, with 14 bases remaining between them. Germline V gives CDR1 LNHNV, CDR2 YYDKDF (reference sequence). This CDR3 is 16 amino acids long. The DNA for the CDR3 is TGTGCCACCAGCAGAGAAGGGGCCACGGGTCACTATGGCTACACCTTC. This gives the protein CATSREGATGHYGYTF.

This clonotype was seen only a few times. This chain uses TRBV9 with TRBJ2-7; 10 nucleotides match TRBD2. J gave up 2 bases and V 4 bases, and 6 bases lay outside the gene matches. The germline V gene has CDR1 SGDLS and CDR2 YYNGEE. This CDR3 is 15 amino acids long. Written as DNA, the CDR3 is TGTGCCAGCAGCCCCGGACTAGCGGAAACCTACGAGCAGTACTTC. Protein sequence: CASSPGLAETYEQYF.

The chain has TRBV4-1 and TRBJ1-6; D remains ambiguous. Germline V lookup: CDR1 MGHRA, CDR2 YSYEKL. Trimming cost V 4 bases and J 3 bases, with 19 bases left between them. The CDR3 has 18 amino acids. CDR3 loop: CASSPFTHGRNYNSPLHF. CDR3 DNA: TGCGCCAGCAGCCCATTTACTCACGGGCGAAACTATAATTCACCCCTCCACTTT.

This chain uses TRBV9 with TRBJ2-1; TRBD2 aligns across 7 bases. Germline V gene sequence: CDR1 SGDLS, CDR2 YYNGEE. Trimming at V came to 0 bases and at J to 3 bases, leaving 6 bases not matched to a gene. The CDR3 contains 16 residues. The CDR3 DNA reads TGTGCCAGCAGCGTAGTGGCTAGCGGAGGCTACAATGAGCAGTTCTTC. Translating gives CASSVVASGGYNEQFF.

This clonotype was detected once. The rearrangement uses TRBV25-1 and TRBJ2-2, with 10 bases identical to TRBD1. From germline, CDR1 is MGHDK and CDR2 SYGVNS. The CDR3 runs 15 residues. After removal of 7 bases from V and 3 bases from J, the junction contained 5 bases not matched to a gene. Here the CDR3 reads CASTPGTGDTGELFF. CDR3 sequence (DNA): TGTGCCAGCACACCCGGGACAGGGGACACCGGGGAGCTGTTTTTT.

The chain couples TRBV4-1 to TRBJ2-5; TRBD1 is a possible D gene (5 bases). Germline values: CDR1 MGHRA, CDR2 YSYEKL. The CDR3 length is 17 residues. V was pared by 0 bases and J by 0 bases, with 14 bases between. Here the CDR3 DNA reads TGCGCCAGCAGCCAAGATGATAGGGGCCCGTACCAAGAGACCCAGTACTTC. Translating it yields CASSQDDRGPYQETQYF.

In this sample, this clonotype turned up a few times. This sequence joins TRBV6-5 and TRBJ2-5; D gene uncertain. Germline values: CDR1 MNHEY, CDR2 SVGAGI. CDR3 length: 14 residues. V lost 0 bases and J lost 1, with 6 bases in between. The CDR3: CASSYSGIQETQYF. The CDR3 DNA is TGTGCCAGCAGTTACTCGGGAATCCAAGAGACCCAGTACTTC.

V is TRBV20-1 and J is TRBJ2-4, with 7 bases fitting TRBD2. The tail of the sequence fits TRBJ2-7 better, so the J call may be wrong. The CDR3 spans 17 residues. Germline CDR1 reads DFQATT; CDR2 reads SNEGSKA (reference sequence). Written as DNA, the CDR3 is TGCAGTGCTAGAAGCGTCCTAGCGGCGGGGGTACATTACGAGCAGTACTTC. Translating gives CSARSVLAAGVHYEQYF.

This clonotype occurred a few times. The V gene is TRBV5-1, the J gene TRBJ2-1; 9 bases align to TRBD1. The J call could be wrong; TRBJ2-7 is a better fit for the DNA end. The CDR3 is made up of 14 amino acids. Germline-derived CDR1 and CDR2 are SGHRS and YFSETQ. The CDR3 spells CASSAGTGIYEQYF. The CDR3 DNA reads as TGCGCCAGCAGCGCCGGGACAGGGATCTACGAGCAGTACTTC.

CDR3 sequence reads: CASSPGDGLQETQYF. Written as DNA, the CDR3 is TGTGCCAGCTCACCAGGGGACGGGCTACAGGAGACCCAGTACTTC. This chain uses TRBV18 with TRBJ2-5; perhaps D is TRBD1 or TRBD2 (5 bases each). Germline loops: CDR1 KGHSH, CDR2 LQKENI. The CDR3 extends over 15 amino acids. The V end lost 2 bases, the J end lost 5 bases, and 15 bases lay between the germline ends.

CDR3 loop: CASSLVPGIETQYF. In nucleotides, the CDR3 is TGCGCCAGCAGCTTGGTGCCAGGGATTGAGACCCAGTACTTC. The chain combines TRBV5-1 with TRBJ2-5, with D tentatively TRBD1 (5 bases). The V end was cut by 0 bases, the J end by 5 bases, with 11 bases between. This CDR3 is 14 amino acids long. The germline V gene has CDR1 SGHRS and CDR2 YFSETQ. Together with reference TRBV5-1 and TRBJ2-5, the CDR3 gives the full variable domain: KAGVTQTPRYLIKTRGQQVTLSCSPISGHRSVSWYQQTPGQGLQFLFEYFSETQRNKGNFPGRFSGRQFSNSRSEMNVSTLELGDSALYLCASSLVPGIETQYFGPGTRLLVL.

The rearrangement joins TRBV7-8 to TRBJ2-5; TRBD1 might be the D (6 bases). Trimming took off 8 bases at V and 5 bases at J, with 27 bases between the two ends. From germline, CDR1 is SGHVS and CDR2 FQNEAQ. CDR3 length: 17 amino acids. The CDR3 protein is CASPDFPGHSLSETQYF. The CDR3 region has the DNA TGTGCCAGCCCGGATTTCCCGGGACACAGCCTAAGTGAGACCCAGTACTTC.

The chain joins TRBV7-9 to TRBJ1-1; D is unresolved. The CDR3 is 12 residues long. Germline CDR1 reads SEHNR; CDR2 reads FQNEAQ (reference sequence). The V end was cut by 1 base, the J end by 11 bases, with 11 bases between. The CDR3 DNA is TGTGCCAGCAGCTTAGGGTCGTACCGGGCTTTCTTT. This gives the protein CASSLGSYRAFF.

The V and J genes are TRBV5-5 and TRBJ1-1, with TRBD1 matching over 9 bases. The CDR3 totals 15 residues. Germline V gene lookup returns CDR1 SGHKS and CDR2 YYEKEE (reference sequence). The trim removed 4 bases at V and 2 bases at J, leaving 6 bases unmatched. The CDR3 nucleotides are TGTGCCAGCAGCACACTCACAGGGGGCAACACTGAAGCTTTCTTT. It translates to CASSTLTGGNTEAFF. Filled out from reference TRBV5-5 and TRBJ1-1, the complete variable domain reads DAGVTQSPTHLIKTRGQQVTLRCSPISGHKSVSWYQQVLGQGPQFIFQYYEKEERGRGNFPDRFSARQFPNYSSELNVNALLLGDSALYLCASSTLTGGNTEAFFGQGTRLTVV.

This clonotype appeared a few times. V and J are TRBV7-2 and TRBJ2-3; the D call may be TRBD1 or TRBD2 (6 bases each). CDR3 length: 16 amino acids. Between the trimmed V and J ends, which lost 4 bases and 0 bases, there was a span of 14 bases. CDR1 is SGHTA, CDR2 FQGNSA, per germline. This CDR3 is CASSWRPGASTDTQYF. The CDR3 bases are TGTGCCAGCAGCTGGAGGCCGGGGGCAAGCACAGATACGCAGTATTTT.

This clonotype was seen a few times. This chain joins TRBV10-3 and TRBJ2-5; 7 bases align to TRBD1. The CDR3 sequence is 14 residues long. J lost 1 base, V lost 5 bases, and 4 bases had no gene match. CDR1 and CDR2 (germline): ENHRY, SYGVKD. CDR3 region: CAISLDRLQETQYF. In DNA form, the CDR3 reads TGTGCCATCAGTCTGGACAGGCTCCAAGAGACCCAGTACTTC.

Of note for this clonotype: One end of the junction fails to match germline, which may point to a read error. V gene TRBV7-2 combines with J gene TRBJ1-2; unclear D gene. CDR3 length: 18 amino acids. CDR1 is SGHTA, CDR2 FQGNSA, per germline. DNA of the CDR3: TGTGTCAGCAGCTTAGCGTATGCGGGTAAGGGCCGGACGTATGGCTACACCTTC. Protein sequence: CVSSLAYAGKGRTYGYTF.

This chain connects TRBV29-1 to TRBJ1-3, with a possible D match to TRBD1 (5 bases). CDR3 size: 13 residues. Trimming left V 7 bases short and J 0 bases short, with 10 bases between. The germline CDR1 and CDR2 sequences are SQVTM and ANQGSEA. The CDR3 DNA is TGCAGCGGGGGGTCGCTCTCTGGAAACACCATATATTTT. Translating it yields CSGGSLSGNTIYF.

This clonotype was seen a single time. The rearrangement links TRBV6-4 to TRBJ2-1; 9 nucleotides line up with TRBD2. Germline loops: CDR1 MRHNA, CDR2 SNTAGT. The CDR3 loop spans 15 amino acids. The trim removed 4 bases at V and 8 bases at J, leaving 9 bases unmatched. CDR3 in DNA: TGTGCCAGCAGTGGGAGGGTGCGGGAGGGCGATGAGCAGTTCTTC. Translated, it gives CASSGRVREGDEQFF.

The chain joins TRBV20-1 to TRBJ1-5; D possibly corresponds to TRBD1 (6 bases). This CDR3 has 14 amino acids. CDR1 and CDR2 from the germline V gene are DFQATT and SNEGSKA (reference sequence). V dropped 5 bases and J dropped 0 bases, with 11 bases sitting between them. Written as DNA, the CDR3 is TGCAGTGCTTCGGGACAACATAGCAATCAGCCCCAGCATTTT. It translates to CSASGQHSNQPQHF.

There are a few counts of this clonotype. The chain links TRBV28 to TRBJ2-7, with 7 bases that match TRBD1. The CDR3 is 13 residues long. The V segment lost 6 bases and the J segment 4 bases; nucleotides outside the gene matches: 6. Per germline, CDR1 MDHEN and CDR2 SYDVKM. The CDR3 loop reads CASRTGRTYEQYF. CDR3 nucleotide sequence: TGTGCCAGCAGGACAGGGAGAACTTACGAGCAGTACTTC. The variable domain in full, with the rest retrieved from reference TRBV28 and TRBJ2-7, is DVKVTQSSRYLVKRTGEKVFLECVQDMDHENMFWYRQDPGLGLRLIYFSYDVKMKEKGDIPEGYSVSREKKERFSLILESASTNQTSMYLCASRTGRTYEQYFGPGTRLTVT.

The V and J genes are TRBV28 and TRBJ1-4; tentative D call: TRBD1 (5 bases). CDR3 length equals 17 residues. Trimming took 6 bases from V and 0 from J, leaving 17 bases between them. Per germline, CDR1 MDHEN and CDR2 SYDVKM. CDR3 sequence (DNA): TGTGCCAGCAGCGACTTGAAGGGGTACTCAACTAATGAAAAACTGTTTTTT. Its translation is CASSDLKGYSTNEKLFF.

In DNA, the CDR3 is TGTGCCAGCAGCCAAGAGATCCTATATGGCTACACCTTC. This gives the protein CASSQEILYGYTF. V gene TRBV3-1 combines with J gene TRBJ1-2, with D hard to call. V gave up 0 bases and J gave up 5 bases, with 7 bases separating them. The CDR3 contains 13 residues. The germline CDR1 and CDR2 sequences are LGHDT and YNNKEL (reference sequence).